The rows below give T cell receptor beta chains drawn from one sample of a study of cytomegalovirus exposure and HLA in healthy donors. Sequencing used immunoSEQ multiplex PCR; TCRdb keeps in-frame clones, though not all of them. Among tens of thousands of clones listed, under 85% were seen once. Specimen: PBMCs. These receptors were taken from a man aged 45 to 65 in good health and CMV-seropositive. Each CDR3 is given with its conserved first and last residue. D genes are given only for firm matches. Clone size is given for some rows only: seen once, a few or many times, or a class if the clone is expanded.

clone size | D gene | J gene | V gene | CDR3 DNA | CDR3 protein
. | . | TRBJ2-7 | TRBV5-1 | TGCGCCAGCAGAAGGACAGCCGACGAGCAGTACTTC | CASRRTADEQYF
. | . | TRBJ1-2 | TRBV19 | TGTGCCAGTAGTATGGACATCAACTATGGCTACACCTTC | CASSMDINYGYTF
few | TRBD2 | TRBJ2-1 | TRBV27 | TGTGCCAGCAGTCCCGGGACTAGCGCGGTCAATGAGCAGTTCTTC | CASSPGTSAVNEQFF
few | . | TRBJ2-1 | TRBV7-9 | TGTGCCAGCAGCTTAGTTAATTACGCGGTTGAGCAGTTCTTC | CASSLVNYAVEQFF
. | TRBD1 | TRBJ1-2 | TRBV27 | TGTGCCAGCAGTGGTTCGGGACAGGGTCCCTATGGCTACACCTTC | CASSGSGQGPYGYTF
. | TRBD2 | TRBJ2-1 | TRBV28 | TGTGCCAGCAGTTCGTCAGGACTAGGGAAAAGTGAGCAGTTCTTC | CASSSSGLGKSEQFF
. | TRBD2 | TRBJ2-7 | TRBV7-8 | TGTGCCAGCAGCGGGGGGGGTAGCGGGAACTACGAGCAGTACTTC | CASSGGGSGNYEQYF
. | TRBD2 | TRBJ2-3 | TRBV5-4 | TGTGCCAGCAGCTTGCAGAAACTAGCGGGAGGGCTAGGGCAGTATTTT | CASSLQKLAGGLGQYF
. | TRBD2 | TRBJ2-1 | TRBV7-6 | TGTGCCAGCAGCTTAGCCTCGGCGGGGGGGGGTCATGAGCAGTTCTTC | CASSLASAGGGHEQFF
. | TRBD2 | TRBJ2-5 | TRBV28 | TGTGCCAGCAGTTCAGGGACTATGGTGACCCAGTACTTC | CASSSGTMVTQYF
few | TRBD1 | TRBJ1-1 | TRBV13 | TGTGCCAGCAGCTTAGCCGGGACAGGGAGCCTCACTGAAGCTTTCTTT | CASSLAGTGSLTEAFF
. | TRBD2 | TRBJ2-1 | TRBV9 | TGTGCCAGCAGCCTAAGCGGGGGTGCGAGGGATGAGCAGTTCTTC | CASSLSGGARDEQFF
. | . | TRBJ2-7 | TRBV4-1 | TGCGCCAGCAGCCAAGATGATAGTTTCTCCTACGAGCAGTACTTC | CASSQDDSFSYEQYF
. | . | TRBJ2-7 | TRBV5-5 | TGTGCCAGCAGCTTGGCCTCGAGGGAGCAGTACTTC | CASSLASREQYF
few | TRBD2 | TRBJ2-7 | TRBV5-6 | TGTGCCAGCAGCCCTAGACTAGCGGGAGGCCACGAGCAGTACTTC | CASSPRLAGGHEQYF
once | TRBD2 | TRBJ2-5 | TRBV7-9 | TGTGCCAGCAGCTTTCGACTAGCGGGCCAAGAGACCCAGTACTTC | CASSFRLAGQETQYF
. | . | TRBJ2-5 | TRBV7-8 | TGTGCCAGCAGCTTACTCAACCCGGGGACTGGTTCCCAGTACTTC | CASSLLNPGTGSQYF
once | TRBD2 | TRBJ2-1 | TRBV27 | TGTGCCAGCAGTCTCCTACTAGCGGGAGGGCCCGGTGAGCAGTTCTTC | CASSLLLAGGPGEQFF
few | . | TRBJ2-5 | TRBV7-2 | TGTGCCAGCAGCTTAGCGCCTCCGAGGGAGACCCAGTACTTC | CASSLAPPRETQYF
. | . | TRBJ2-3 | TRBV6-5 | TGTGCCAGCAGTTACTTCGGACTGACAGATACGCAGTATTTT | CASSYFGLTDTQYF
few | TRBD1 | TRBJ2-1 | TRBV4-2 | TGTGCCAGCAGCGAAGGGGGCTCGGACAATGAGCAGTTCTTC | CASSEGGSDNEQFF
. | TRBD1 | TRBJ1-2 | TRBV19 | TGTGCCAGTAGTACAGGGACAGGGTATGGCTACACCTTC | CASSTGTGYGYTF
. | TRBD2 | TRBJ2-1 | TRBV7-2 | TGTGCCAGCAGCCTAACTAGCGGGGGGGCGAATGAGCAGTTCTTC | CASSLTSGGANEQFF
. | TRBD1 | TRBJ1-6 | TRBV5-1 | TGCGCCAGCAGCTCGGGACAGAGCTATAATTCACCCCTCCACTTT | CASSSGQSYNSPLHF
few | TRBD2 | TRBJ2-3 | TRBV5-1 | TGCGCCAGCAGCACCGGGACTAGCGGGAGGATCACAGATACGCAGTATTTT | CASSTGTSGRITDTQYF
. | TRBD1 | TRBJ2-2 | TRBV7-9 | TGTGCCAGCAGCCGCCGGGGGACAGGGGACACCGGGGAGCTGTTTTTT | CASSRRGTGDTGELFF
once | . | TRBJ1-2 | TRBV5-4 | TGTGCCAGCAGCTTGCCGACAGGCTCTAACTATGGCTACACCTTC | CASSLPTGSNYGYTF
. | TRBD1 | TRBJ2-2 | TRBV6-1 | TGTGCCAGCAGTGTCCGGGACAGAAACACCGGGGAGCTGTTTTTT | CASSVRDRNTGELFF
. | . | TRBJ2-3 | TRBV10-2 | TGCGCCAGCAGAGAGGGGGGTCCCCAGGGGCTCAGCACAGATACGCAGTATTTT | CASREGGPQGLSTDTQYF
. | TRBD1 | TRBJ2-7 | TRBV2 | TGTGCCAGCATTCCGGGACAGGACTCCTACGAGCAGTACTTC | CASIPGQDSYEQYF
. | TRBD2 | TRBJ2-3 | TRBV10-2 | TGCGCCAGCAGCATTAGCGGGGGGTCAGATACGCAGTATTTT | CASSISGGSDTQYF
. | . | TRBJ1-1 | TRBV4-3 | TGCGCCAGCAGCCAAGAGGGGGGAGGCACTGAAGCTTTCTTT | CASSQEGGGTEAFF